This T cell receptor beta chain derives from a study of T-cell reconstitution after alpha-beta-depleted transplantation in children. This clonotype has only a few counts. The CDR3 is 14 amino acids. Trimming removed 3 bases from V and 1 base from J, with 7 bases in between. Germline CDR1 LGHNA, CDR2 YSLEER. Unique molecular identifiers tagged the TCRbeta library. TCRdb independently ran MiXCR on the PCR reads; one entry per CDR3 protein. The table shows about 250,000 distinct CDR3 sequences, with roughly a quarter occurring only once. This TCR was recovered from a female patient aged 2-9 years who had a stem cell transplant for congenital amegakaryocytic thrombocytopenia, so the T cells may come from the graft donor. The chain combines TRBV4-3 with TRBJ2-1, with D perhaps matching TRBD2 (6 bases). The starting material was PBMCs, mostly from graft donor cells, obtained 360 days after TCRalphabeta/CD19-depleted stem cell transplant. CDR3: CASSQGRSYNEQFF. CDR3 sequence (DNA): TGCGCCAGCAGCCAGGGGAGGTCCTACAATGAGCAGTTCTTC.